The 9 T cell receptor beta chains listed next were all sequenced from one sample in a study of response to subunit inactivated influenza vaccine. Via MiXCR, TCRdb re-called the RT-PCR reads, giving one row per CDR3 protein. The profile shows around 200,000 distinct CDR3 sequences, roughly 12% of them singletons. The same data also contributed to another study, on T cells expressing NK-cell markers. That paper states: For TCR beta, cDNA was produced by 5'RACE template switching with UMIs.

The sequences come from CD8+ T cells sorted from PBMCs, collected roughly 12 days after vaccination. All receptors derive from a man aged 50-59 years who received an inactivated influenza vaccine.

This clonotype was seen only a few times. This chain connects TRBV12-5 to TRBJ2-5; D not certain. The V end lost 4 bases, the J end lost 5 bases, and 8 bases lay between the germline ends. Germline loops: CDR1 LGHNT, CDR2 FRNRAP. This CDR3 is built from 12 residues. The CDR3 nucleotides are TGTGCTAGTGGTTCGGCCTTGGAGACCCAGTACTTC. Its translation is CASGSALETQYF.

This clonotype was observed a few times. The rearrangement links TRBV7-6 to TRBJ2-7, with TRBD2 as a possible D gene (5 bases). CDR3 length: 13 amino acids. V was cut by 5 bases and J by 2 bases, with 10 bases left in between. Germline-derived CDR1 and CDR2 are SGHVS and FNYEAQ. The CDR3 reads CASSQTNTYEQYF. In nucleotides, the CDR3 is TGTGCCAGCAGCCAGACTAACACCTACGAGCAGTACTTC.

This chain uses TRBV11-1 with TRBJ2-4, with D perhaps matching TRBD1 (7 bases). The germline CDR1 and CDR2 sequences are SGHAT and FQDESV (reference sequence). The CDR3 loop spans 15 amino acids. V was cut by 1 base and J by 4 bases, with 11 bases left in between. The CDR3 DNA is TGTGCCAGCAGCTTAGGCGGGACAGAAAAAAACATTCAGTACTTC. Encoded protein: CASSLGGTEKNIQYF. Full variable domain (missing parts from reference TRBV11-1 and TRBJ2-4): EAEVAQSPRYKITEKSQAVAFWCDPISGHATLYWYRQILGQGPELLVQFQDESVVDDSQLPKDRFSAERLKGVDSTLKIQPAELGDSAMYLCASSLGGTEKNIQYFGAGTRLSVL.

V usage is TRBV20-1 and J usage is TRBJ2-1; 11 bases line up with TRBD1. Losses at the gene ends were 6 bases for V and 8 bases for J; bases not matched to a gene: 6. The germline gives CDR1 DFQATT, CDR2 SNEGSKA (reference sequence). This CDR3 is 13 amino acids long. CDR3 sequence reads: CSAGTGGVYEQFF. In DNA form, the CDR3 reads TGCAGTGCAGGGACAGGGGGGGTCTATGAGCAGTTCTTC.

In its sample, this clonotype was seen a few times. The V call is TRBV27, the J call TRBJ2-3, with a weak D call TRBD2 (6 bases). In germline, CDR1 is MNHEY, CDR2 SMNVEV (reference sequence). CDR3 size: 16 residues. V lost 5 bases to trimming and J lost 1 base, with 16 bases between them. The chain's CDR3 is CASSGIGWEGTDTQYF. The CDR3 DNA follows: TGTGCCAGCAGTGGGATCGGGTGGGAGGGCACAGATACGCAGTATTTT.

This clonotype was counted many times. This chain uses TRBV7-9 with TRBJ1-4; D might be TRBD1 (5 bases). The length of the CDR3 is 14 residues. Germline CDR1 and CDR2: SEHNR and FQNEAQ (reference sequence). The V gene lost 2 bases and the J gene lost 7 bases, with 11 bases spanning the gap. The CDR3 region has the DNA TGTGCCAGCAGCTTAACCGGGGGGAGTGAAAAACTGTTTTTT. Amino acid sequence: CASSLTGGSEKLFF.

This clonotype was seen more than once but under ten times. This chain links TRBV6-6 with TRBJ2-5; no clear D. This CDR3 region has 12 residues. The V end lost 2 bases, the J end lost 3 bases, and 4 bases lay between the germline ends. Germline CDR1 is MNHNY and CDR2 is SVGAGI (reference sequence). The CDR3 DNA is TGTGCCAGCAGTTACACCGAAGAGACCCAGTACTTC. This encodes CASSYTEETQYF.

This clonotype was seen repeatedly, ten times or more. J is TRBJ2-7 and V is TRBV5-6; D is unclear. This CDR3 contains 11 residues. From germline, CDR1 is SGHDT and CDR2 YYEEEE. Trimming shortened V by 4 bases and J by 5 bases, and 7 bases separated the two germline ends. CDR3 nucleotides: TGTGCCAGCAGCGTTGACGACGAGCAGTACTTC. Protein product: CASSVDDEQYF. Looking up the rest from reference TRBV5-6 and TRBJ2-7 gives the full variable domain: DAGVTQSPTHLIKTRGQQVTLRCSPKSGHDTVSWYQQALGQGPQFIFQYYEEEERQRGNFPDRFSGHQFPNYSSELNVNALLLGDSALYLCASSVDDEQYFGPGTRLTVT.

The V and J genes are TRBV6-2 or TRBV6-3 and TRBJ2-1; D is ambiguous. With 0 bases removed from V and 4 bases from J, the gap between germline ends came to 10 bases. The germline gives CDR1 MNHEY, CDR2 SVGEGT. The CDR3 is 15 amino acids. The CDR3 region has the DNA TGTGCCAGCAGTTACTCGCTCTGGAATTACAATGAGCAGTTCTTC. Its translation is CASSYSLWNYNEQFF.